This T cell receptor (beta chain) came from a study of neoadjuvant anti-PD-1 for oral cavity cancer. To note about this clone: Its antigen is currently unknown.

Trimming stripped 4 bases from V and 6 bases from J, with 10 bases between. Germline values: CDR1 SQVTM, CDR2 ANQGSEA. The CDR3 loop spans 12 amino acids. The study, taken as a whole, reports: With a few patients per group, TCR findings need larger cohorts.

Here immunoSEQ multiplex PCR was the method, and the copy in TCRdb shows in-frame clones only, minus some. The sample contains 70,000 to 95,000 clones, under 90% of which appear only once. V usage is TRBV29-1 and J usage is TRBJ1-3; maybe TRBD1 (5 bases). The source material was PBMCs, sampled before nivolumab (anti-PD-1) treatment. The source of this sequence is a person aged 40 to 85 with oral cavity squamous cell carcinoma. The CDR3 spells CSVGAGQNTIYF. Written as DNA, the CDR3 is TGCAGCGTTGGGGCAGGGCAAAACACCATATATTTT.